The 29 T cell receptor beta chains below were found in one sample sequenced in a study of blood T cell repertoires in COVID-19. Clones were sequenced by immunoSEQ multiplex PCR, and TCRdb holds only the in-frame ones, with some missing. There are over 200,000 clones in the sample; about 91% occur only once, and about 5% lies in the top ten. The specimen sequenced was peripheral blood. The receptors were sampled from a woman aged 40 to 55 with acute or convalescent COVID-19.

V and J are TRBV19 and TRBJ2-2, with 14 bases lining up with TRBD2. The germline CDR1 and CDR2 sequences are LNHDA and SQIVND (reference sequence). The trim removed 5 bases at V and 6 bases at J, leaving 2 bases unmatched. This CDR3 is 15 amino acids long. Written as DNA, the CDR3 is TGTGCCAGTAGTCCGGGACTAGCGGGGGCCGGGGAGCTGTTTTTT. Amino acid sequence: CASSPGLAGAGELFF. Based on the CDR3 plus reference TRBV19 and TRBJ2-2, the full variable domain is DGGITQSPKYLFRKEGQNVTLSCEQNLNHDAMYWYRQDPGQGLRLIYYSQIVNDFQKGDIAEGYSVSREKKESFPLTVTSAQKNPTAFYLCASSPGLAGAGELFFGEGSRLTVL.

This CDR3 is CASSVGGDYGYTF. The CDR3 coding sequence is TGTGCCAGCAGCGTGGGGGGGGACTATGGCTACACCTTC. The V and J genes are TRBV12-3 or TRBV12-4 and TRBJ1-2, with D maybe TRBD1 (5 bases). The CDR3 has 13 residues. V was pared by 6 bases and J by 3 bases, with 11 bases between.

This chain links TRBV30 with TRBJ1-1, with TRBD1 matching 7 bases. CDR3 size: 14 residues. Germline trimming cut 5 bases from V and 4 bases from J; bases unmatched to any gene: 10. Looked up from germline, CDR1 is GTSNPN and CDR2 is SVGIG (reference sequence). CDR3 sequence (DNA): TGTGCCTGGGTGGGACAGCCGAGATTCACTGAAGCTTTCTTT. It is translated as CAWVGQPRFTEAFF.

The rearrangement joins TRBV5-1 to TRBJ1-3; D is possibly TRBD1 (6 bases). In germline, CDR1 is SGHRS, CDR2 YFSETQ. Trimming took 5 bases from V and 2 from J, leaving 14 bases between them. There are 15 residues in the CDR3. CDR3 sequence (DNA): TGCGCCAGCAGGACAGGCGAGGCCCCTGGAAACACCATATATTTT. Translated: CASRTGEAPGNTIYF.

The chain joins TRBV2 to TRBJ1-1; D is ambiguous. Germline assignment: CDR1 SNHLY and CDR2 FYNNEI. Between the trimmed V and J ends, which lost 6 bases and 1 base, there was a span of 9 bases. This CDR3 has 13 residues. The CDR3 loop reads CASRAQRNTEAFF. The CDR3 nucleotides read TGTGCCAGCAGGGCTCAAAGGAACACTGAAGCTTTCTTT. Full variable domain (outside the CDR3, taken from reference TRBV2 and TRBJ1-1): EPEVTQTPSHQVTQMGQEVILRCVPISNHLYFYWYRQILGQKVEFLVSFYNNEISEKSEIFDDQFSVERPDGSNFTLKIRSTKLEDSAMYFCASRAQRNTEAFFGQGTRLTVV.

The CDR3 DNA is TGTGCCAGCAGTGCTCCTCGGAGGGCCAGGAGCTCCTACGAGCAGTACGTC. The encoded protein is CASSAPRRARSSYEQYV. V usage is TRBV6-1 and J usage is TRBJ2-7; perhaps TRBD2 as D (6 bases). The length of the CDR3 is 17 residues. Germline values: CDR1 MNHNS, CDR2 SASEGT. The V end was cut by 4 bases, the J end by 0 bases, with 19 bases between.

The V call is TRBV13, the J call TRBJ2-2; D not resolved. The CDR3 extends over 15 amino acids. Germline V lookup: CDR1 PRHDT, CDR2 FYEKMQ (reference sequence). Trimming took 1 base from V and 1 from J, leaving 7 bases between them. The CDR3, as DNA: TGTGCCAGCAGCTTAGTTCTCAGGAACACCGGGGAGCTGTTTTTT. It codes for CASSLVLRNTGELFF.

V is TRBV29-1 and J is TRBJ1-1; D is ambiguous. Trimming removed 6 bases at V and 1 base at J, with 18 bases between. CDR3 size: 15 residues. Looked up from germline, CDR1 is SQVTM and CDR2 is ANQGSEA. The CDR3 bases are TGCAGCGTCAGAGCACGGGGAAGAAGGAACACTGAAGCTTTCTTT. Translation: CSVRARGRRNTEAFF.

The CDR3 region is CASSEMGQPIKQFF. In DNA, the CDR3 is TGTGCCAGCAGTGAAATGGGACAGCCTATTAAGCAGTTCTTC. V gene TRBV6-1 combines with J gene TRBJ2-1, with 7 positions matching TRBD1. The germline V gene encodes CDR1 MNHNS and CDR2 SASEGT. Losses at the gene ends were 2 bases for V and 11 bases for J; bases not matched to a gene: 9. The CDR3 is made up of 14 amino acids.

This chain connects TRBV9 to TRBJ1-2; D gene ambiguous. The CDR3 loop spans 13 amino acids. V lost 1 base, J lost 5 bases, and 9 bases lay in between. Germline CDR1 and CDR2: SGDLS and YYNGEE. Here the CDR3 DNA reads TGTGCCAGCAGCGTATTGAGCGGATATGGCTACACCTTC. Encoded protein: CASSVLSGYGYTF.

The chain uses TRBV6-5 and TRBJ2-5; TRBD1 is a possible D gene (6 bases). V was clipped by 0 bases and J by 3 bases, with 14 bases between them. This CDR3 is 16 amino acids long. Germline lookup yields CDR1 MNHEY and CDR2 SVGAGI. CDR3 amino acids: CASSYSFPGQKETQYF. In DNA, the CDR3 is TGTGCCAGCAGTTACTCTTTCCCAGGACAGAAAGAGACCCAGTACTTC.

DNA for the CDR3: TGTGCCAGTAGTATAGGGACAGGTTACTCCTACGAGCAGTACGTC. Translated, it gives CASSIGTGYSYEQYV. The chain joins TRBV19 to TRBJ2-7; 7 bases fit TRBD1. CDR3 length: 15 amino acids. Trimming removed 1 base from V and 0 bases from J; junction bases left unmatched: 3. Germline V lookup: CDR1 LNHDA, CDR2 SQIVND (reference sequence).

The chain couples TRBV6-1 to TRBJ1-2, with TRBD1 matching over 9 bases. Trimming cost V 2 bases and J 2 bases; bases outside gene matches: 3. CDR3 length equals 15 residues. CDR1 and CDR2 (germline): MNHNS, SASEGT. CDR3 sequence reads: CASSEFGTGNYGYTF. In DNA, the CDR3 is TGTGCCAGCAGTGAATTCGGGACAGGGAACTATGGCTACACCTTC.

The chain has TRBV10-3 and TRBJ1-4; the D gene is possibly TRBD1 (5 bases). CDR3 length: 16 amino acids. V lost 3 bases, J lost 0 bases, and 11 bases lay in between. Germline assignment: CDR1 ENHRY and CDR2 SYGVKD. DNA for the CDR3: TGTGCCATCAGTGAAGGACACCCTGCAACTAATGAAAAACTGTTTTTT. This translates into CAISEGHPATNEKLFF.

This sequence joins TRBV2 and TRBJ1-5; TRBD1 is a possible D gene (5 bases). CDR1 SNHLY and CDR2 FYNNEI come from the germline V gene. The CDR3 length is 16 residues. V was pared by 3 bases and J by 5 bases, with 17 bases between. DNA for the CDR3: TGTGCCAGCAGTGACGGGACTAAGGGCGCCCATCAGCCCCAGCATTTT. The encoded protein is CASSDGTKGAHQPQHF.

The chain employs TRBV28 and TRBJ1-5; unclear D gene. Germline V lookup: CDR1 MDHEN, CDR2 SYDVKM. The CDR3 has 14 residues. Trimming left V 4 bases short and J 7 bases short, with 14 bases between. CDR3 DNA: TGTGCCAGCAGTTACTTTGGAAGAGGCCAGCCCCAGCATTTT. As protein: CASSYFGRGQPQHF.

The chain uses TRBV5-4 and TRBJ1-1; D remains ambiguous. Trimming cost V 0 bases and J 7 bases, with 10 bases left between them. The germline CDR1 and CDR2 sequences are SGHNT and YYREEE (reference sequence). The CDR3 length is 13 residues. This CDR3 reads CASSLAAGVEAFF. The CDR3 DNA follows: TGTGCCAGCAGCTTGGCCGCAGGTGTTGAAGCTTTCTTT.

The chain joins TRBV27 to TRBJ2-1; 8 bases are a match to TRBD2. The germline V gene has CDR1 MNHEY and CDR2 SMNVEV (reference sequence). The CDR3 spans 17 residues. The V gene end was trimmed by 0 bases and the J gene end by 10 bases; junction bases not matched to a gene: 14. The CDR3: CASSLSWAGGLLREQFF. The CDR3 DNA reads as TGTGCCAGCAGTTTATCGTGGGCGGGGGGACTACTTAGGGAGCAGTTCTTC.

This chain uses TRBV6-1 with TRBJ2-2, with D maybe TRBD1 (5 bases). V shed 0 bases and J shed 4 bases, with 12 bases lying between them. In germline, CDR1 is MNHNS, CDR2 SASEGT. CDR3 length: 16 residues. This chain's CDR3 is CASSEAGRVGTGELFF. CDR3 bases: TGTGCCAGCAGTGAAGCCGGCAGGGTGGGCACCGGGGAGCTGTTTTTT.

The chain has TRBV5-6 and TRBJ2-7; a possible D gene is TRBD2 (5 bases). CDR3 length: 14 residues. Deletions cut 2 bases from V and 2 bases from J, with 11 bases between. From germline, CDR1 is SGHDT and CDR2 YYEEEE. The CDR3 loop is CASSLRYGTYEQYV. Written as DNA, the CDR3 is TGTGCCAGCAGCTTACGGTACGGGACCTACGAGCAGTACGTC.

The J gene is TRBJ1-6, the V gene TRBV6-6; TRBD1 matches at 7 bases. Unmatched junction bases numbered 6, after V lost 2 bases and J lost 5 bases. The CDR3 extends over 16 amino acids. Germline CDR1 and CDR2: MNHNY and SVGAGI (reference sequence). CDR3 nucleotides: TGTGCCAGCAGTTACCCGACAGGGACGAATAATTCACCCCTCCACTTT. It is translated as CASSYPTGTNNSPLHF.

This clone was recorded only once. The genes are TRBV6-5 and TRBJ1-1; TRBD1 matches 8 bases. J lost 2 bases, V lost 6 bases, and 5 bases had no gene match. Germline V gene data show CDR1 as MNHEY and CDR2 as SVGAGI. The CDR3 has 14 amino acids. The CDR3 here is CASRQGQGNTEAFF. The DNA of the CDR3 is TGTGCCAGCAGACAAGGACAGGGTAACACTGAAGCTTTCTTT.

In nucleotides, the CDR3 is TGTGCCAGCAGCCTAAGCACAGATACGCAGTATTTT. Protein product: CASSLSTDTQYF. The V call is TRBV7-8, the J call TRBJ2-3; D not resolved. CDR3 length: 12 amino acids. Trimming pared 5 bases from V and 0 bases from J, leaving 3 bases between. Germline V gene sequence: CDR1 SGHVS, CDR2 FQNEAQ.

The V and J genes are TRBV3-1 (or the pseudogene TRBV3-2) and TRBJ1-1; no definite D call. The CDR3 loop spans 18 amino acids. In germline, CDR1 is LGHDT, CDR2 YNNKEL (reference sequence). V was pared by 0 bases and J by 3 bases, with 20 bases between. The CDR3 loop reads CASSQDQKEGTVYTEAFF. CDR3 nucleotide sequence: TGTGCCAGCAGCCAAGATCAGAAGGAGGGTACCGTTTACACTGAAGCTTTCTTT.

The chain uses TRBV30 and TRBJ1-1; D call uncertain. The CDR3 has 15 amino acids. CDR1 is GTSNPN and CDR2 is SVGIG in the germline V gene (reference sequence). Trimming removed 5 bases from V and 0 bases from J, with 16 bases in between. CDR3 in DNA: TGTGCCTGGGATAAAGAGGGCAACATGAACACTGAAGCTTTCTTT. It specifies CAWDKEGNMNTEAFF.

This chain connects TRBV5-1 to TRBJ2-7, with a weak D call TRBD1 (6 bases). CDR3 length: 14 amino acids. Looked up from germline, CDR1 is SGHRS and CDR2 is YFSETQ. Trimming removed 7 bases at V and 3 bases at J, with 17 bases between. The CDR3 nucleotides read TGCGCCAGCGAGGGCAGGGGTGGGTACTACGAGCAGTACGTC. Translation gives CASEGRGGYYEQYV.

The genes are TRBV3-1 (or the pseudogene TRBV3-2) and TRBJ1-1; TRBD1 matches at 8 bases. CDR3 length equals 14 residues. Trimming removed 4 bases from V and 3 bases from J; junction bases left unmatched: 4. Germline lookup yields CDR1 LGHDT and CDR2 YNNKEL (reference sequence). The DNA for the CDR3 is TGTGCCAGCAGCCTAGGACAGGGTCACACTGAAGCTTTCTTT. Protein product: CASSLGQGHTEAFF.

Here the CDR3 DNA reads TGTGCCAGTAGTTTACAGGGGAAAGACTATGGCTACACCTTC. It translates to CASSLQGKDYGYTF. The chain has TRBV19 and TRBJ1-2; 7 bases fit TRBD1. The CDR3 length is 14 residues. The V gene's germline CDR1 is LNHDA and CDR2 SQIVND (reference sequence). Trimming took 5 bases from V and 3 from J; bases not matched to a gene: 6.

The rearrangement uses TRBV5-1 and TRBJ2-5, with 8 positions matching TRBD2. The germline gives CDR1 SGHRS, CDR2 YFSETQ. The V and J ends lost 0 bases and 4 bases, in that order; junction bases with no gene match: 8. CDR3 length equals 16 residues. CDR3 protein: CASSLAIAGSGETQYF. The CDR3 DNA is TGCGCCAGCAGCTTGGCGATAGCGGGGTCGGGAGAGACCCAGTACTTC.